The source of this TCR beta chain is a study of T-cell memory formation after mild COVID-19. The overall study: Each donor largely had its own TCR clusters. Points from the study as a whole: A subset of responding clones appeared in pre-infection memory, suggesting cross-reactive memory joined. Those CD4+ clones that contracted were mainly in CM and EM (CD8+ ones in EMRA). Clones shrinking from day 15 to 85 showed even CD4/CD8 mixes; later expanders tilted CD4+.

The table lists this clonotype with a few counts. What it binds is unknown. The CDR3 contains 15 residues. The V gene's germline CDR1 is MNHNS and CDR2 SASEGT. With 8 bases clipped from V and 1 base from J, the junction kept 3 bases outside the gene matches. Using its own MiXCR run on the 5' RACE reads, TCRdb lists one record per CDR3 protein. The table includes roughly 170,000 distinct CDR3 sequences, under 20% detected once. Sequencing was performed on PBMCs or a T cell subset sorted from them (not recorded which). This chain links TRBV6-1 with TRBJ2-6; 9 nucleotides align to TRBD1. The sequence was obtained from a man younger than 35 who had mild COVID-19 (a few samples of this study predate the infection). Cell type and time point are not known. The DNA for the CDR3 is TGTGCCAGCGGGACAGGGTTTTCTGGGGCCAACGTCCTGACTTTC. This gives the protein CASGTGFSGANVLTF.